This T cell receptor (beta chain) was sequenced during a study of cytomegalovirus exposure and HLA in healthy donors. Study outcomes and limitations: TCR beta sequences numbering 15,000 to 20,000 were associated with HLA alleles at 0.05 false discovery rate in a later analysis. Later, an analysis found that common viral pathogens appeared to be linked with several of the most significant clusters. Presence/absence analyses supposed approximately even sequencing depth among donors.

This CDR3 comprises 9 residues. Germline V lookup: CDR1 LNHDA, CDR2 SQIVND (reference sequence). The trim removed 9 bases at V and 15 bases at J, leaving 4 bases unmatched. Nominally healthy donors were sampled, though unrecorded immune exposures were likely. This clone was recorded a few times. Its cognate antigen is unknown. Primers: 60 Vbeta forward and 13 Jbeta reverse. The repertoire was sequenced with immunoSEQ multiplex PCR; TCRdb's copy has only in-frame clones and lacks some. The sample yields tens of thousands of clones, about 7.6% seen once. The material sequenced was PBMCs. The clonotype comes from a man aged 50-59 years in good health and CMV-seronegative. The rearrangement links TRBV19 to TRBJ2-1; 8 positions match TRBD1. CDR3 coding DNA: TGTGCCAGCGGGGACAGGCCGTTCTTC. Encoded protein: CASGDRPFF.